This TCR beta chain originates from a study of neurological immune-mediated disorders. Overall study context: The study included around 35 multiple sclerosis patients, around 31 relapsing-remitting and 3 secondary progressive. Study findings and constraints: TCR-beta repertoires seemed private in all groups, with no expanded CDR3 amino acid sequences shared. Whereas HTLV-1-associated myelopathy showed the most TCR clonal expansion, multiple sclerosis showed the least, with levels below those of healthy controls. In multiple sclerosis patients, the repertoire cluster was unrelated to clinical or MRI findings.

A single record per CDR3 protein comes from TCRdb applying MiXCR to the 5' RACE reads. The table has 50,000 or so distinct CDR3 sequences, 3% to 4% seen once. This clonotype was found many times. Its antigen is undetermined. With V trimmed by 6 bases and J by 0 bases, 13 bases remained unmatched. CDR1 and CDR2 (germline): DFQATT, SNEGSKA (reference sequence). This CDR3 comprises 17 residues. The receptor comes from a man between 35 and 55 years old with multiple sclerosis. Material for sequencing was PBMCs. This chain joins TRBV20-1 and TRBJ2-1, with 8 bases that match TRBD2. CDR3 region: CSARPGGGWSSYNEQFF. The CDR3 bases are TGCAGTGCCCGTCCGGGGGGGGGCTGGAGCTCCTACAATGAGCAGTTCTTC.